These 6 T cell receptor beta chains were all obtained from the same sample, sequenced in a study of CD8+ T cells in alopecia areata. The authors extracted RNA and reverse transcribed it into cDNA as the sequencing template. Using immunoSEQ multiplex PCR, the repertoire was profiled, and TCRdb retains in-frame clones only, with some absent. The sample records 200,000 to 250,000 clones, roughly two thirds being singletons. Sequencing used CD4+ T cells sorted from blood, obtained at week 0. The receptors derive from a human donor with alopecia areata.

This clone has only a few counts. The chain couples TRBV5-1 to TRBJ1-2; 9 positions match TRBD1. J gave up 7 bases and V 6 bases, and 10 bases lay outside the gene matches. CDR1 and CDR2 (germline): SGHRS, YFSETQ. The CDR3 is 14 amino acids. CDR3 nucleotide sequence: TGCGCCAGCACCGAGGGGACAGGGTCGGCTGGCTACACCTTC. It codes for CASTEGTGSAGYTF.

The chain joins TRBV2 to TRBJ1-4; D not resolved. The CDR3 consists of 12 residues. Looked up from germline, CDR1 is SNHLY and CDR2 is FYNNEI. Between the trimmed V and J ends, which lost 10 bases and 0 bases, there was a span of 6 bases. The CDR3 protein is CATQTTNEKLFF. Written as DNA, the CDR3 is TGTGCCACCCAAACAACTAATGAAAAACTGTTTTTT. Filled out from reference TRBV2 and TRBJ1-4, the complete variable domain reads EPEVTQTPSHQVTQMGQEVILRCVPISNHLYFYWYRQILGQKVEFLVSFYNNEISEKSEIFDDQFSVERPDGSNFTLKIRSTKLEDSAMYFCATQTTNEKLFFGSGTQLSVL.

This clone was counted between two and nine times. CDR3 protein: CASRGGHQPQHF. CDR3 DNA: TGTGCCAGCAGAGGAGGGCATCAGCCCCAGCATTTT. The chain recombines TRBV27 with TRBJ1-5; D unclear. V was clipped by 6 bases and J by 5 bases, with 8 bases between them. This CDR3 comprises 12 residues. CDR1 and CDR2 (germline): MNHEY, SMNVEV (reference sequence).

This clone was counted a few times. This chain links TRBV29-1 with TRBJ2-3, with 8 bases that match TRBD2. CDR1 and CDR2 from the germline V gene are SQVTM and ANQGSEA. This CDR3 has 15 residues. V shed 5 bases, J shed 5 bases, and the junction held 12 bases outside the gene matches. The CDR3 spells CSVKIGSGGGDTQYF. CDR3 coding DNA: TGCAGCGTTAAGATTGGGAGCGGGGGAGGAGATACGCAGTATTTT.

The chain recombines TRBV5-4 with TRBJ2-2, with 12 bases identical to TRBD2. CDR3 size: 16 residues. The V segment lost 3 bases and the J segment 5 bases; nucleotides outside the gene matches: 5. Germline CDR1 reads SGHNT; CDR2 reads YYREEE (reference sequence). The chain's CDR3 is CASSSSGGAETGELFF. The CDR3 DNA follows: TGTGCCAGCAGCTCTAGCGGGGGGGCCGAGACCGGGGAGCTGTTTTTT.

The chain links TRBV9 to TRBJ2-2; the D gene is possibly TRBD1 (6 bases). This CDR3 has 14 residues. V was shortened by 0 bases and J by 5 bases, with 8 bases between the two germline ends. Germline lookup yields CDR1 SGDLS and CDR2 YYNGEE. CDR3 nucleotides: TGTGCCAGCAGCGTAGAGGGGGTTACCGGGGAGCTGTTTTTT. Amino acids: CASSVEGVTGELFF.